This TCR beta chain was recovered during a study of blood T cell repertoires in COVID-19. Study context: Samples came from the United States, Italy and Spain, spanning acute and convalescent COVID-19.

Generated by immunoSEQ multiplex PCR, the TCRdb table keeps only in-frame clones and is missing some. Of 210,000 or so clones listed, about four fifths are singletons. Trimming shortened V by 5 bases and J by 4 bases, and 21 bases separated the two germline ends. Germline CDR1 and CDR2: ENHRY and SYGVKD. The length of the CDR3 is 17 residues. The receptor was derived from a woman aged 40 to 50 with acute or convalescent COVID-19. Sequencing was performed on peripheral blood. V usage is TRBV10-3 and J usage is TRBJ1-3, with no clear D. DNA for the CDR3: TGTGCCATCAGTCCTCTGATGGGGAGTCTTGCAGGAAACACCATATATTTT. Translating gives CAISPLMGSLAGNTIYF.